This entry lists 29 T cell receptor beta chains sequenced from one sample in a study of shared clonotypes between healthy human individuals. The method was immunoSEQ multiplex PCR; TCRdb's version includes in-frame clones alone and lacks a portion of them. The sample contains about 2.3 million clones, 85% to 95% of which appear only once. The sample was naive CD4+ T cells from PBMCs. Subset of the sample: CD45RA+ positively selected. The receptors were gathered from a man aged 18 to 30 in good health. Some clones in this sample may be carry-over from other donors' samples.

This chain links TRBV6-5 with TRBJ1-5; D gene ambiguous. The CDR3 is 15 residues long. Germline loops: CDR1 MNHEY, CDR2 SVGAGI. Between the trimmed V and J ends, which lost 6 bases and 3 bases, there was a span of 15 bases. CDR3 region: CASRADRNSNQPQHF. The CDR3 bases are TGTGCCAGCAGGGCTGATCGGAACTCCAATCAGCCCCAGCATTTT.

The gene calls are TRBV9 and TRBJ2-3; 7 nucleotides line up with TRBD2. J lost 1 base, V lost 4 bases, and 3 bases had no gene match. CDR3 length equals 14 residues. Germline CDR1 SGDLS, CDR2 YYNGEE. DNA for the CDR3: TGTGCCAGCAGCTATGGGAGGGGCACAGATACGCAGTATTTT. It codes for CASSYGRGTDTQYF.

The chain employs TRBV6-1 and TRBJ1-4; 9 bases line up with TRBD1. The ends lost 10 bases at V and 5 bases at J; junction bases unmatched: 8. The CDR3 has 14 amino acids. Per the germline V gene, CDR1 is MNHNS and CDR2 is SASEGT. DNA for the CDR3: TGTGCCACAGGAAAGGGACAGGGAAATGAAAAACTGTTTTTT. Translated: CATGKGQGNEKLFF.

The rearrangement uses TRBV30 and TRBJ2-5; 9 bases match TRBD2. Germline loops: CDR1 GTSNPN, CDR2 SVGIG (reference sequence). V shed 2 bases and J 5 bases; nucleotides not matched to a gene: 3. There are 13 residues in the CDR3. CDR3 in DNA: TGTGCCTGGAGTACCACTAGCGGGGAGACCCAGTACTTC. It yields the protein CAWSTTSGETQYF.

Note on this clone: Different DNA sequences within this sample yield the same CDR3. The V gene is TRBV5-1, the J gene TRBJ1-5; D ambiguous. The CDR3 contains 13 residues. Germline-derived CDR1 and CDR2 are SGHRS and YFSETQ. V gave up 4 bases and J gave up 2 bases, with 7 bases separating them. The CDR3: CASSRGGNQPQHF. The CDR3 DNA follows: TGCGCCAGCAGCCGCGGCGGCAATCAGCCCCAGCATTTT.

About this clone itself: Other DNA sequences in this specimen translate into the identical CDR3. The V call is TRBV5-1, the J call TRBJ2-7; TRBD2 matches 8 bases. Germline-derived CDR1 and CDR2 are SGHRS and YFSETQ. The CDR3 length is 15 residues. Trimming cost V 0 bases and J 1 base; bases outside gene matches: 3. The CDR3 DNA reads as TGCGCCAGCAGCTTGGTAGCGGGGCCTTCCTACGAGCAGTACTTC. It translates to CASSLVAGPSYEQYF.

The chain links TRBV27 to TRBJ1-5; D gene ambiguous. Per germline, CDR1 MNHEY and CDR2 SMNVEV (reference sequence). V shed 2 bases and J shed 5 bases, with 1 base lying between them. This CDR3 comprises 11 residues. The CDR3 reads CASSLHQPQHF. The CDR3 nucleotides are TGTGCCAGCAGTTTACATCAGCCCCAGCATTTT.

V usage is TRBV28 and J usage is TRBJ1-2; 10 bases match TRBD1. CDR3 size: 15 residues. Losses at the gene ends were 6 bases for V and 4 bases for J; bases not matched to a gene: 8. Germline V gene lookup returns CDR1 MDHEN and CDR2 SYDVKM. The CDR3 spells CASSPPGQGFYGYTF. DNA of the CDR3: TGTGCCAGCAGCCCACCGGGACAGGGGTTCTATGGCTACACCTTC.

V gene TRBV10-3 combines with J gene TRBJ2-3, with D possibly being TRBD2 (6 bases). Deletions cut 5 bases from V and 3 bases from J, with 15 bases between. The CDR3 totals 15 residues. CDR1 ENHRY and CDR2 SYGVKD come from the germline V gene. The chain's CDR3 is CAISLRGGETDTQYF. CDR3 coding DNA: TGTGCCATCAGTCTACGCGGCGGGGAAACAGATACGCAGTATTTT.

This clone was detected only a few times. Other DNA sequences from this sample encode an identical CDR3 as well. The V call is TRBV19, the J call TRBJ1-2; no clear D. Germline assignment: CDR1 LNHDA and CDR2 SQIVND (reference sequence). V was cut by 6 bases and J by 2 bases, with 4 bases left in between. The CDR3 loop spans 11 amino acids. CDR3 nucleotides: TGTGCCAGTAGACAAAACTATGGCTACACCTTC. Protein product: CASRQNYGYTF.

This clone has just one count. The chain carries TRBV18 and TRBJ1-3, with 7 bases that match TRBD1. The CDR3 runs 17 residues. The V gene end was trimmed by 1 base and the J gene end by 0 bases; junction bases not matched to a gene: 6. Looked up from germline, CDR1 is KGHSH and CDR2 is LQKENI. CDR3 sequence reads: CASSPRTGTDSGNTIYF. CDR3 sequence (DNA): TGTGCCAGCTCACCACGGACAGGCACGGACTCTGGAAACACCATATATTTT. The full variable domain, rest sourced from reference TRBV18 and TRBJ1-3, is NAGVMQNPRHLVRRRGQEARLRCSPMKGHSHVYWYRQLPEEGLKFMVYLQKENIIDESGMPKERFSAEFPKEGPSILRIQQVVRGDSAAYFCASSPRTGTDSGNTIYFGEGSWLTVV.

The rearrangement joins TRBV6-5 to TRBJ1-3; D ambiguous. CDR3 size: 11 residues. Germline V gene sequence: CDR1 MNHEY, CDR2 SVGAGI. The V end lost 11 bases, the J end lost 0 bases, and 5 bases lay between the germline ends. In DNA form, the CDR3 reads TGTGCCGGTGGCTCTGGAAACACCATATATTTT. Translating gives CAGGSGNTIYF.

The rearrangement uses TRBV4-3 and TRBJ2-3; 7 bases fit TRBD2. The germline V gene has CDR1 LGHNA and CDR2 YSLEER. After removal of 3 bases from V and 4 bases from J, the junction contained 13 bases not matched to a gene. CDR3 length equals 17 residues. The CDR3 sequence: CASSQGSSGGSADTQYF. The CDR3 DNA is TGCGCCAGCAGCCAGGGCTCATCTGGCGGGAGTGCAGATACGCAGTATTTT.

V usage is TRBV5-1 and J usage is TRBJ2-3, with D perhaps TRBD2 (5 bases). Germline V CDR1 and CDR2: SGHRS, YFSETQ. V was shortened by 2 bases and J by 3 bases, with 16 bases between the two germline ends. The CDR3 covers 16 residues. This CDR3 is CASSLAEGPGTDTQYF. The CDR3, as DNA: TGCGCCAGCAGCTTAGCTGAGGGCCCGGGGACAGATACGCAGTATTTT. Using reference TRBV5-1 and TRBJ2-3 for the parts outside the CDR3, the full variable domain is KAGVTQTPRYLIKTRGQQVTLSCSPISGHRSVSWYQQTPGQGLQFLFEYFSETQRNKGNFPGRFSGRQFSNSRSEMNVSTLELGDSALYLCASSLAEGPGTDTQYFGPGTRLTVL.

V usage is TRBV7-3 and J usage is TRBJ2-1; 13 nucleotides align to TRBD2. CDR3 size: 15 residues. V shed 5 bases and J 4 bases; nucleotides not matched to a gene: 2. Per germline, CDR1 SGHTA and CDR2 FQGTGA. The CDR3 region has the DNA TGTGCCAGCAGCGTGACTAGCGGGGGGTACAATGAGCAGTTCTTC. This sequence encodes CASSVTSGGYNEQFF.

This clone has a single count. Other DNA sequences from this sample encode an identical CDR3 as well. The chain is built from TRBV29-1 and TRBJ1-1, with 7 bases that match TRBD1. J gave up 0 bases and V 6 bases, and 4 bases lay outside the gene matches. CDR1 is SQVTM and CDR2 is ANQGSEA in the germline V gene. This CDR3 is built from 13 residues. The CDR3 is CSVKTGLNTEAFF. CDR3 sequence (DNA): TGCAGCGTGAAGACAGGGCTGAACACTGAAGCTTTCTTT.

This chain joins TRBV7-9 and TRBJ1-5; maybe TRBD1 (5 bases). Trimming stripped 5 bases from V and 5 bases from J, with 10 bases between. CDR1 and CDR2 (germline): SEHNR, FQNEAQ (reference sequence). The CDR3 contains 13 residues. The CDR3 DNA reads TGTGCCAGCAGCACGGGGGTCGATCAGCCCCAGCATTTT. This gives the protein CASSTGVDQPQHF.

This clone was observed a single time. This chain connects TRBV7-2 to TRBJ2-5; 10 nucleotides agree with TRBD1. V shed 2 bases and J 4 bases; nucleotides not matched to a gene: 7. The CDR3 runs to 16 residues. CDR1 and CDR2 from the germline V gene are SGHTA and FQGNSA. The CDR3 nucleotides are TGTGCCAGCAGCTTACACGACAGGGGGCTGGGAGAGACCCAGTACTTC. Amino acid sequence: CASSLHDRGLGETQYF.

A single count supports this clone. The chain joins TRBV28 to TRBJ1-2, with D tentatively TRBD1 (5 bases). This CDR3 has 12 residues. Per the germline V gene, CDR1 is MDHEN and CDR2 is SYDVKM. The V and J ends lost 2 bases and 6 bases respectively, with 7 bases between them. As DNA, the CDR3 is TGTGCCAGCAGTTTAGTCAGGGATGGCTACACCTTC. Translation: CASSLVRDGYTF.

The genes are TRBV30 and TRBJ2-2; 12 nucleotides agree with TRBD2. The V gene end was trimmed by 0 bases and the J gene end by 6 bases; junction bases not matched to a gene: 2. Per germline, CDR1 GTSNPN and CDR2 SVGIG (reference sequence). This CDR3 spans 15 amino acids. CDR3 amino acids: CAWSVASGRAGELFF. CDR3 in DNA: TGTGCCTGGAGTGTGGCTAGCGGGAGGGCCGGGGAGCTGTTTTTT.

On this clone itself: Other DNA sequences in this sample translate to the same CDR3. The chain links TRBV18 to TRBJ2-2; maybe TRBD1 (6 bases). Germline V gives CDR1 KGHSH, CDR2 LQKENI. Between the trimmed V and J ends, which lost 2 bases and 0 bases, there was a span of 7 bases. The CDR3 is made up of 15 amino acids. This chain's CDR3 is CASSPGTPNTGELFF. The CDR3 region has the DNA TGTGCCAGCTCACCAGGGACACCGAACACCGGGGAGCTGTTTTTT. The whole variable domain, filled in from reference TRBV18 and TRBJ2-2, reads NAGVMQNPRHLVRRRGQEARLRCSPMKGHSHVYWYRQLPEEGLKFMVYLQKENIIDESGMPKERFSAEFPKEGPSILRIQQVVRGDSAAYFCASSPGTPNTGELFFGEGSRLTVL.

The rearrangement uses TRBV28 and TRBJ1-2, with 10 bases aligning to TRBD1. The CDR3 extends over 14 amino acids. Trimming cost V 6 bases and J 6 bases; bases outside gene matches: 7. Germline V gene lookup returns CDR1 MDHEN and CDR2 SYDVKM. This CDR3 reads CASRWTGGVHGYTF. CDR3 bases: TGTGCCAGCAGGTGGACAGGGGGGGTGCATGGCTACACCTTC.

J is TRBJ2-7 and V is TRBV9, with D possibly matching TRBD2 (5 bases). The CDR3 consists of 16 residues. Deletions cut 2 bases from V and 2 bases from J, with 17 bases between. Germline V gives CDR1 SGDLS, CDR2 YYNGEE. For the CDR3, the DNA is TGTGCCAGCAGCGTGAGGGAATTAGCGACGACCTACGAGCAGTACTTC. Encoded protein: CASSVRELATTYEQYF.

The CDR3 loop is CASSRTSGPYNEQFF. The CDR3 DNA is TGTGCCAGCAGCCGGACTAGCGGTCCCTACAATGAGCAGTTCTTC. This chain uses TRBV7-2 with TRBJ2-1; TRBD2 matches at 10 bases. This CDR3 region has 15 residues. Germline V gene data show CDR1 as SGHTA and CDR2 as FQGNSA. Losses at the gene ends were 5 bases for V and 2 bases for J; bases not matched to a gene: 3.

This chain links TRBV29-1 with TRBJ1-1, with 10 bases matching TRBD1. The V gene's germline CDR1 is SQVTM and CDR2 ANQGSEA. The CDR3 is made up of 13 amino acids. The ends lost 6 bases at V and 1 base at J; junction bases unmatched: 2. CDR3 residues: CSVWDRGNTEAFF. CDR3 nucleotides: TGCAGCGTGTGGGACAGGGGGAACACTGAAGCTTTCTTT. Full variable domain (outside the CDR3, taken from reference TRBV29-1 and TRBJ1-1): SAVISQKPSRDICQRGTSLTIQCQVDSQVTMMFWYRQQPGQSLTLIATANQGSEATYESGFVIDKFPISRPNLTFSTLTVSNMSPEDSSIYLCSVWDRGNTEAFFGQGTRLTVV.

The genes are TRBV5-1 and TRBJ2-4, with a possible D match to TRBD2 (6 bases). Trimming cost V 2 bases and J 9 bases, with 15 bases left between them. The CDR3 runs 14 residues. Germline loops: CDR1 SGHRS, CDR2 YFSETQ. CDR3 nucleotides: TGCGCCAGCAGCTTCGGCGGGGTATCCGGCATTCAGTACTTC. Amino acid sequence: CASSFGGVSGIQYF.

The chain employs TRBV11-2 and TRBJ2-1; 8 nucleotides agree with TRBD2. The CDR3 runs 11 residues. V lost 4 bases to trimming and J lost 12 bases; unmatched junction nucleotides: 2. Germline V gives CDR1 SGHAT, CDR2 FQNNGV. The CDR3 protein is CASSSGGGQFF. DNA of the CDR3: TGTGCCAGCAGCTCGGGAGGGGGGCAGTTCTTC.

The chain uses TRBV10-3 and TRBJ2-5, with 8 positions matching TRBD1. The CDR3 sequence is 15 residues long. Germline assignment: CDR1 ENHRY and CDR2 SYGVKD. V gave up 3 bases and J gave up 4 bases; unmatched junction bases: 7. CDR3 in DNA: TGTGCCATCAGTGACCTAGGACAGGGAGGAGAGACCCAGTACTTC. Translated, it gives CAISDLGQGGETQYF.

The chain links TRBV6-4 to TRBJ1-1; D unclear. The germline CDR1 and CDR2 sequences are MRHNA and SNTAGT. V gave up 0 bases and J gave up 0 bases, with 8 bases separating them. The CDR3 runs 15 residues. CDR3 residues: CASSDSTSMNTEAFF. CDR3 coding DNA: TGTGCCAGCAGTGACTCAACGAGTATGAACACTGAAGCTTTCTTT.